The rows below give T cell receptor beta chains drawn from one sample of a study of T cells after yellow fever vaccination. Via MiXCR, TCRdb re-called the 5' RACE reads, giving one row per CDR3 protein. The repertoire holds 620,000 or so distinct CDR3 sequences, with 10% to 15% as singletons. The sequences come from PBMCs, collected on the day of the yellow fever booster vaccination. The receptor source for this set is a young man who received the YFV17D yellow fever vaccine. The CDR3 runs from the conserved cysteine through the conserved F or W. Fields, in order: CDR3 protein, CDR3 DNA, J gene, D gene, clone size, V gene. The D gene is left open where the match is weak. Only part of the rows carry a size: once, few, many, or a class if the clone is expanded.

CSVTQGPSNEQFF | TGCAGTGTTACCCAGGGGCCCAGTAATGAGCAGTTCTTC | TRBJ2-1 | - | few | TRBV20-1
CASSEYKGPLSYEQYF | TGTGCCAGCAGTGAATATAAGGGACCACTCTCCTACGAGCAGTACTTC | TRBJ2-7 | - | few | TRBV6-1
CSAREPNQPQHF | TGCAGTGCTAGAGAGCCAAATCAGCCCCAGCATTTT | TRBJ1-5 | - | few | TRBV20-1
CATSRDQGDKNTGELFF | TGTGCCACCAGCAGAGATCAGGGAGACAAGAACACCGGGGAGCTGTTTTTT | TRBJ2-2 | - | - | TRBV15
CSARVTSGRVGETQYF | TGCAGTGCTAGAGTAACTAGCGGGAGGGTTGGGGAGACCCAGTACTTC | TRBJ2-5 | TRBD2 | - | TRBV20-1
CASSLGPGPYGYTF | TGTGCCAGCAGCTTAGGGCCGGGTCCGTATGGCTACACCTTC | TRBJ1-2 | - | few | TRBV7-3
CASSPGGGNEDYEQYF | TGTGCCAGCAGTCCGGGGGGGGGTAATGAGGACTACGAGCAGTACTTC | TRBJ2-7 | TRBD2 | - | TRBV28
CASRGTSGTDNEQFF | TGTGCCAGCAGAGGTACTAGCGGGACCGATAATGAGCAGTTCTTC | TRBJ2-1 | TRBD2 | - | TRBV2
CASSLLGVAETQYF | TGTGCCAGCAGCTTACTAGGGGTCGCAGAGACCCAGTACTTC | TRBJ2-5 | - | - | TRBV7-2
CASSSGTPYQETQYF | TGTGCCAGCAGCTCTGGGACGCCCTACCAAGAGACCCAGTACTTC | TRBJ2-5 | - | - | TRBV7-9
CASSQDSRREGSNEQFF | TGCGCCAGCAGCCAAGATTCAAGAAGGGAGGGGAGCAATGAGCAGTTCTTC | TRBJ2-1 | TRBD2 | - | TRBV4-3
CASSLGVSGNYEQFF | TGTGCCAGCAGCTTAGGAGTTAGCGGGAATTATGAGCAGTTCTTC | TRBJ2-1 | TRBD2 | - | TRBV7-6
CASSPRDPSSYNEQFF | TGTGCCAGCAGCCCCCGGGATCCAAGCTCCTACAATGAGCAGTTCTTC | TRBJ2-1 | - | few | TRBV7-9
CASSTKAGTGFEQFF | TGTGCCAGCAGTACCAAAGCCGGGACAGGGTTTGAGCAGTTCTTC | TRBJ2-1 | TRBD1 | few | TRBV6-1
CASSYRDRGREGAKNIQYF | TGTGCCAGCAGTTACCGGGACAGGGGGCGCGAGGGGGCCAAAAACATTCAGTACTTC | TRBJ2-4 | TRBD1 | few | TRBV25-1
CASSQGTKRDTDTQYF | TGCGCCAGCAGCCAAGGAACAAAGCGGGATACAGATACGCAGTATTTT | TRBJ2-3 | TRBD2 | - | TRBV4-3
CASSFPSQTQYF | TGTGCCAGCAGCTTCCCGAGTCAGACCCAGTACTTC | TRBJ2-5 | - | - | TRBV7-2
CASSWMEQRNRVPFF | TGTGCCAGCAGCTGGATGGAACAGAGGAACAGGGTACCTTTCTTC | TRBJ2-1 | - | - | TRBV7-2